The source of this TCR beta chain is a study of blood T cell repertoires in COVID-19. About the research overall: Spain, Italy and the United States supplied samples that represented acute and convalescent COVID-19.

The data were produced by immunoSEQ multiplex PCR, yet TCRdb's version contains in-frame clones alone and is incomplete. Found here are some 120,000 clones, roughly 90% of them singletons; the top ten hold approximately 8%. Looked up from germline, CDR1 is LGHDT and CDR2 is YNNKEL (reference sequence). V gave up 4 bases and J gave up 5 bases; unmatched junction bases: 6. The CDR3 consists of 14 residues. This TCR was sampled from a man aged 50 to 59 with acute or convalescent COVID-19. V and J are TRBV3-1 (or the pseudogene TRBV3-2) and TRBJ1-2; 8 positions match TRBD1. The sequencing sample was made of peripheral blood. CDR3 loop: CASSRRGLGYGYTF. For the CDR3, the DNA is TGTGCCAGCAGCCGCAGGGGGCTGGGGTATGGCTACACCTTC.